A selection of T cell receptor beta chains follows, all from one sample in a study of cytomegalovirus exposure and HLA in healthy donors. Sequenced by immunoSEQ multiplex PCR; TCRdb stores in-frame clones only, minus some. This table lists roughly 77,000 clones. Source material: PBMCs. These TCRs come from a female donor in good health and CMV-seropositive. CDR3s include the opening cysteine and the closing phenylalanine or tryptophan. A D gene is named only where the DNA matches it firmly.

j_call d_call cdr3_length v_call cdr3_nt cdr3_aa
TRBJ2-5 NA 15 TRBV4-1 TGCGCCAGCAGCCAAGGATCCGGGGTAAAAGAGACCCAGTACTTC CASSQGSGVKETQYF
TRBJ2-7 NA 14 TRBV9 TGTGCCAGCAGCGTAGGGCGGAGCCCCTACGAGCAGTACTTC CASSVGRSPYEQYF
TRBJ2-7 NA 11 TRBV29-1 TGCAGCGCTCAACAGGGCTACGAGCAGTACTTC CSAQQGYEQYF
TRBJ2-7 TRBD1 15 TRBV4-1 TGCGCCAGCAGCCAAATCGGGACAGGGACCTACGAGCAGTACTTC CASSQIGTGTYEQYF
TRBJ1-4 NA 14 TRBV7-9 TGTGCCAGCACAATGGGGGCTGAAGGAGAAAAACTGTTTTTT CASTMGAEGEKLFF
TRBJ2-7 NA 13 TRBV7-2 TGTGCCAGCAGCACCCTAGTTTCCTACGAGCAGTACTTC CASSTLVSYEQYF
TRBJ1-1 NA 13 TRBV19 TGTGCCAGTAGTCTAGGACGGGTCACTGAAGCTTTCTTT CASSLGRVTEAFF
TRBJ1-5 NA 16 TRBV28 TGTGCCAGCAGTCCGACCGACAGATCAAGCCGGTCGCCCCAGCATTTT CASSPTDRSSRSPQHF
TRBJ1-1 NA 13 TRBV5-6 TGTGCCAGCAGATTTTCCATGAACACTGAAGCTTTCTTT CASRFSMNTEAFF
TRBJ1-1 NA 14 TRBV4-3 TGCGCCAGCAGCCAAGGGGTGTCCGTCGGCGGAGCTTTCTTT CASSQGVSVGGAFF
TRBJ2-5 NA 15 TRBV7-2 TGTGCCAGCAGCGTGACATTAGTAGACGGAGAGACCCAGTACTTC CASSVTLVDGETQYF
TRBJ1-2 TRBD1 10 TRBV6-6 TGTGCCACCTCAGGGGGGGGCTACACCTTC CATSGGGYTF
TRBJ2-3 TRBD2 14 TRBV6-5 TGTGCCAGCAGTCGACTAGCGGGAACAGATACGCAGTATTTT CASSRLAGTDTQYF
TRBJ1-1 NA 14 TRBV6-5 TGTGCCAGCAGTTACACCGCCAGGAACACTGAAGCTTTCTTT CASSYTARNTEAFF
TRBJ1-5 NA 16 TRBV4-1 TGCGCCAGCAGCCGCTTTGCAGGGTTAAGCAATCAGCCCCAGCATTTT CASSRFAGLSNQPQHF
TRBJ1-4 NA 13 TRBV2 TGTGCCAGCAGTGGGCGGGCTATGGAAAAACTGTTTTTT CASSGRAMEKLFF
TRBJ2-5 TRBD2 18 TRBV4-2 TGTGCCAGCAGCCAAGAAGGGACTAGCGGGAGGGTATGGGAGACCCAGTACTTC CASSQEGTSGRVWETQYF
TRBJ2-7 TRBD2 15 TRBV7-2 TGTGCCAGCAGCTTGACTAGCGGGAGGTTCAACGAGCAGTACTTC CASSLTSGRFNEQYF
TRBJ2-7 NA 17 TRBV18 TGTGCCAGCTCACCACCGGATCGAAAAGGAGGGGCGTCCGAGCAGTACTTC CASSPPDRKGGASEQYF
TRBJ2-7 NA 12 TRBV9 TGTGCCAGCAGCGTTTTCCTAAACGAGCAGTACTTC CASSVFLNEQYF
TRBJ1-1 NA 14 TRBV18 TGTGCCAGCTCACCGCAGACAGGGAACACTGAAGCTTTCTTT CASSPQTGNTEAFF
TRBJ1-2 NA 13 TRBV10-2 TGCGCCAGCGGGAGCGGGCGGAACTATGGCTACACCTTC CASGSGRNYGYTF
TRBJ2-4 TRBD2 15 TRBV7-9 TGTGCCAGCAGCTTCTCCGGGGGGGGTGGTGGAGGGCGGTACTTC CASSFSGGGGGGRYF
TRBJ2-7 NA 14 TRBV6-6 TGTGCCAGCAGTGGGAACGCAGGGCCTACGGAGCAGTACTTC CASSGNAGPTEQYF
TRBJ2-1 NA 15 TRBV13 TGTGCCAGCAGCTCCGTCCTAAGCTCCTACAATGAGCAGTTCTTC CASSSVLSSYNEQFF
TRBJ2-7 TRBD2 16 TRBV27 TGTGCCAGCAGTCCACTAGCGGGCAAAGACCCCTACGAGCAGTACTTC CASSPLAGKDPYEQYF
TRBJ2-7 NA 15 TRBV2 TGTGCCAGCAGGCCCCTAGCGCAGAGCTCCTACGAGCAGTACTTC CASRPLAQSSYEQYF
TRBJ2-4 NA 17 TRBV29-1 TGCAGCGTCCGGACAATAGCGGTAGCCCCCGCCAAAAACATTCAGTACTTC CSVRTIAVAPAKNIQYF
TRBJ1-2 TRBD1 15 TRBV5-4 TGTGCCAGCAGCCCGGACAGGGAACCCTTTTACGGCTACACCTTC CASSPDREPFYGYTF
TRBJ2-7 NA 15 TRBV6-1 TGTGCCAGCAGTGATGTTGGGATTAGCGCCTACGAGCAGTACTTC CASSDVGISAYEQYF
TRBJ2-7 NA 15 TRBV4-3 TGCGCCAGCAGCCAAGATCTAGCCCAATACTACGAGCAGTACTTC CASSQDLAQYYEQYF
TRBJ2-7 NA 14 TRBV2 TGTGCCAGCAGTGATCCTACTAGCTCCTACGAGCAGTACTTC CASSDPTSSYEQYF
TRBJ2-3 NA 14 TRBV7-9 TGTGCCGGGAAAGACAGCGCTAGCACAGATACGCAGTATTTT CAGKDSASTDTQYF
TRBJ2-7 NA 15 TRBV27 TGTGCCAGCAGTTCAGGTCAGGCGGGGCGCTACGAGCAGTACTTC CASSSGQAGRYEQYF
TRBJ1-2 NA 13 TRBV7-9 TGTGCCAGCAGCTTAGCGTTGGGCCTCGTCTACACCTTC CASSLALGLVYTF
TRBJ2-7 NA 16 TRBV7-2 TGTGCCAGCAGCTTCTCATTTGGCGGGGTAACCTACGAGCAGTACTTC CASSFSFGGVTYEQYF
TRBJ1-2 NA 12 TRBV5-4 TGTGCCAGCAGCTTGGACAGTTGGGGCTACACCTTC CASSLDSWGYTF
TRBJ1-4 TRBD1 17 TRBV27 TGTGCCAGCAGTCCCGCGGGACAGGGGGGGTTTCGGGAAAAACTGTTTTTT CASSPAGQGGFREKLFF
TRBJ2-7 TRBD2 13 TRBV27 TGTGCCAGCAGTGGCGGGAGGGCCTACGAGCAGTACTTC CASSGGRAYEQYF
TRBJ1-1 NA 12 TRBV29-1 TGCAGCGTTGAATGGGGGGGCACTGAAGCTTTCTTT CSVEWGGTEAFF
TRBJ2-3 NA 14 TRBV7-2 TGTGCCAGCAGCTTCGTCATAGTGGCAGATACGCAGTATTTT CASSFVIVADTQYF
TRBJ2-3 TRBD1 16 TRBV9 TGTGCCAGCACCTTCTCAGGGGGAATTTTCGCAGATACGCAGTATTTT CASTFSGGIFADTQYF
TRBJ1-4 NA 14 TRBV6-1 TGTGCCAGCAGGCAGGGGAATTCCAATGAAAAACTGTTTTTT CASRQGNSNEKLFF
TRBJ2-2 TRBD2 17 TRBV19 TGTGCCAGTAGTAAGGCTAGCGGGGTATCGAACACCGGGGAGCTGTTTTTT CASSKASGVSNTGELFF